These 15 T cell receptor beta chains were all obtained from the same sample, sequenced in a study of a mutant IDH1 vaccine in newly diagnosed glioma. Regarding time point: week 23, last vaccination. Topical imiquimod was applied with each vaccine dose, which held 300 ug of mutant IDH1 20-mer peptide. Using immunoSEQ multiplex PCR, the repertoire was profiled, and TCRdb retains in-frame clones only, with some absent. The sample has around 85,000 clones, 65% to 90% seen once. These receptors lack a known antigen. Here the sequenced sample was PBMCs, taken from a glioma patient whose treatment included an IDH1 peptide vaccine. These receptor sequences come from a man aged 25-45 years with glioma. Some clones in this sample may be carry-over from other donors' samples.

The CDR3 here is CASRLEGVKNTQYF. CDR3 nucleotides: TGTGCCAGCAGGCTGGAGGGAGTCAAAAATACGCAGTATTTT. The V and J genes are TRBV6-1 and TRBJ2-3, with D perhaps TRBD2 (6 bases). The V and J ends lost 6 bases and 7 bases respectively, with 17 bases between them. CDR3 length equals 14 residues. Germline V lookup: CDR1 MNHNS, CDR2 SASEGT.

The genes are TRBV20-1 and TRBJ1-1, with D possibly matching TRBD1 (5 bases). Germline CDR1 and CDR2: DFQATT and SNEGSKA (reference sequence). The CDR3 has 11 amino acids. V was shortened by 1 base and J by 8 bases, with 8 bases between the two germline ends. The CDR3 nucleotides are TGCAGTGCTAGAGGCCAGGGCGAAGCTTTCTTT. This sequence encodes CSARGQGEAFF.

The chain has TRBV13 and TRBJ1-2; D remains unclear. The CDR3 loop spans 13 amino acids. V dropped 5 bases and J dropped 5 bases, with 12 bases sitting between them. Per the germline V gene, CDR1 is PRHDT and CDR2 is FYEKMQ (reference sequence). This CDR3 is CASSLGFSYGYTF. The CDR3, as DNA: TGTGCCAGCAGCCTCGGGTTTTCATATGGCTACACCTTC.

The rearrangement uses TRBV7-9 and TRBJ2-4; D perhaps matches TRBD2 (6 bases). This CDR3 has 16 residues. Deletions cut 5 bases from V and 5 bases from J, with 19 bases between. Germline lookup yields CDR1 SEHNR and CDR2 FQNEAQ (reference sequence). CDR3 coding DNA: TGTGCCAGCAGCCCCCCCGGGGGACCTGGTGAAAACATTCAGTACTTC. Protein: CASSPPGGPGENIQYF.

Here the CDR3 reads CSARSGAGQYF. The DNA of the CDR3 is TGCAGTGCCAGAAGTGGGGCAGGGCAGTACTTC. This sequence joins TRBV20-1 and TRBJ2-7; a possible D gene is TRBD1 (5 bases). Trimming removed 6 bases from V and 9 bases from J, with 15 bases in between. The CDR3 is 11 residues long. Looked up from germline, CDR1 is DFQATT and CDR2 is SNEGSKA (reference sequence).

The gene calls are TRBV15 and TRBJ1-6, with D unclear. Between the trimmed V and J ends, which lost 0 bases and 10 bases, there was a span of 13 bases. CDR1 is LNHNV and CDR2 is YYDKDF in the germline V gene (reference sequence). The CDR3 is 15 amino acids. The CDR3 loop reads CATSRERALGSPLHF. DNA for the CDR3: TGTGCCACCAGCAGAGAGAGGGCGCTTGGGTCACCCCTCCACTTT.

The sample holds a few counts of this clone. The CDR3 loop reads CASSSGQFGAQPQHF. The CDR3 DNA reads as TGTGCCAGCAGCTCAGGGCAGTTCGGGGCTCAGCCCCAGCATTTT. The chain is built from TRBV7-9 and TRBJ1-5, with D possibly TRBD1 on 5 matching bases. CDR1 SEHNR and CDR2 FQNEAQ come from the germline V gene (reference sequence). Deletions cut 4 bases from V and 6 bases from J, with 16 bases between. The CDR3 is 15 amino acids.

V gene TRBV28 combines with J gene TRBJ1-5, with 8 positions matching TRBD1. The CDR3 has 15 residues. The germline gives CDR1 MDHEN, CDR2 SYDVKM. Unmatched junction bases numbered 4, after V lost 5 bases and J lost 1 base. The CDR3 DNA sequence: TGTGCCAGCAGTCCCGACAGGGGAAGCAATCAGCCCCAGCATTTT. Its translation: CASSPDRGSNQPQHF.

V gene TRBV9 combines with J gene TRBJ2-6, with D unclear. The CDR3 extends over 16 amino acids. Germline CDR1 reads SGDLS; CDR2 reads YYNGEE. V was pared by 0 bases and J by 0 bases, with 7 bases between. The CDR3 spells CASSVGTASGANVLTF. The DNA for the CDR3 is TGTGCCAGCAGCGTAGGAACAGCCTCTGGGGCCAACGTCCTGACTTTC.

The CDR3 sequence: CASSVDGTGPGELFF. In DNA, the CDR3 is TGTGCCAGCAGCGTTGATGGAACAGGGCCCGGGGAGCTGTTTTTT. The V call is TRBV9, the J call TRBJ2-2; D is perhaps TRBD1 (6 bases). This CDR3 has 15 amino acids. The V gene lost 2 bases and the J gene lost 6 bases, with 14 bases spanning the gap. The germline gives CDR1 SGDLS, CDR2 YYNGEE.

Comments on this clone: Other DNA sequences in the same sample also yield this CDR3. The genes are TRBV27 and TRBJ1-1, with no clear D. The CDR3 runs 13 residues. V lost 2 bases and J lost 1, with 5 bases in between. Per germline, CDR1 MNHEY and CDR2 SMNVEV (reference sequence). The CDR3 sequence: CASSLGQNTEAFF. As DNA, the CDR3 is TGTGCCAGCAGTTTAGGCCAGAACACTGAAGCTTTCTTT.

V gene TRBV2 combines with J gene TRBJ1-1, with TRBD1 identical over 7 bases. With V trimmed by 4 bases and J by 4 bases, 12 bases remained unmatched. The germline V gene encodes CDR1 SNHLY and CDR2 FYNNEI. CDR3 length: 16 amino acids. The CDR3 is CASSVRVDRLGTEAFF. The CDR3 bases are TGTGCCAGCAGTGTGAGGGTGGACAGGCTGGGCACTGAAGCTTTCTTT.

This rearrangement joins TRBV4-3 to TRBJ2-3, with 7 nucleotides matching TRBD2. The junction had 13 bases not matched to a gene; V was cut back by 0 bases and J by 4 bases. Germline-derived CDR1 and CDR2 are LGHNA and YSLEER. The CDR3 runs to 18 residues. DNA of the CDR3: TGCGCCAGCAGCCAAGAGTTTCGGACTAGAATTATGGCAGATACGCAGTATTTT. The encoded protein is CASSQEFRTRIMADTQYF.

This rearrangement joins TRBV28 to TRBJ1-1; no reliable D call. V lost 7 bases and J lost 5, with 11 bases in between. There are 12 residues in the CDR3. Germline V CDR1 and CDR2: MDHEN, SYDVKM. CDR3 sequence: CASKLGGTEAFF. CDR3 in DNA: TGTGCCAGCAAACTTGGAGGAACTGAAGCTTTCTTT.

V is TRBV5-8 and J is TRBJ1-3; unclear D gene. This CDR3 has 12 residues. Germline V lookup: CDR1 SGHTS, CDR2 YDEGEE. V was shortened by 4 bases and J by 7 bases, with 9 bases between the two germline ends. CDR3 nucleotide sequence: TGTGCCAGCAGCCTCCTCAGGAACACCATATATTTT. Translating it yields CASSLLRNTIYF.